These 4 T cell receptor beta chains originate from one sample sequenced in a study of blood T cell repertoires in COVID-19. The protocol was immunoSEQ multiplex PCR, while the TCRdb copy is restricted to in-frame clones and leaves out a portion. Here the sample spans over 45,000 clones, over 80% being singletons. Sequencing was done on a sample of peripheral blood. These receptors were obtained from a man between 65 and 79 years old with acute or convalescent COVID-19.

The chain carries TRBV7-2 and TRBJ2-3; possible D gene TRBD2, 7 bases. The germline V gene encodes CDR1 SGHTA and CDR2 FQGNSA. V was cut by 3 bases and J by 4 bases, with 11 bases left in between. CDR3 length: 14 amino acids. The chain's CDR3 is CASSFRGASDTQYF. The CDR3 DNA reads as TGTGCCAGCAGCTTTCGGGGGGCCTCAGATACGCAGTATTTT.

The chain couples TRBV6-4 to TRBJ2-1; TRBD1 matches at 8 bases. CDR3 length: 14 residues. CDR1 and CDR2 (germline): MRHNA, SNTAGT. V lost 6 bases, J lost 9 bases, and 10 bases stayed unmatched. The CDR3 loop reads CASSGGQGLSEQFF. The CDR3 nucleotides are TGTGCCAGCAGCGGCGGACAGGGTCTGAGTGAGCAGTTCTTC.

The chain employs TRBV6-2 or TRBV6-3 and TRBJ2-3; D gene unclear. Germline values: CDR1 MNHEY, CDR2 SVGEGT. The CDR3 loop spans 12 amino acids. Trimming shortened V by 4 bases and J by 6 bases, and 8 bases separated the two germline ends. This CDR3 reads CASSFSRDTQYF. CDR3 in DNA: TGTGCCAGCAGTTTTTCTAGGGATACGCAGTATTTT.

This chain links TRBV6-5 with TRBJ1-2, with 7 bases aligning to TRBD1. Trimming at V came to 8 bases and at J to 8 bases, leaving 8 bases not matched to a gene. The germline CDR1 and CDR2 sequences are MNHEY and SVGAGI. The length of the CDR3 is 12 residues. Here the CDR3 reads CASLRGLDGYTF. In DNA form, the CDR3 reads TGTGCCAGCCTAAGGGGGCTAGACGGCTACACCTTC.